These T cell receptor beta chains were read from a single sample in a study of shared clonotypes between healthy human individuals. Measured with immunoSEQ multiplex PCR; TCRdb has only the in-frame clones, and not every one. The table lists nearly 2 million clones, about 94% of them singletons. Sequencing was carried out using naive CD8+ T cells sorted from blood. The receptors come from a man younger than 35 in good health. The CDR3 runs from the conserved cysteine through the conserved F or W. A D gene is named only where the DNA matches it firmly. Clone size is not always given. Where it is, it says once, few, many or a class for expanded clones.

J,D,V,size,DNA,CDR3
TRBJ1-5,.,TRBV13,.,TGTGCCAGCAGCTTAGGCGGCACAGCCAATCAGCCCCAGCATTTT,CASSLGGTANQPQHF
TRBJ2-7,.,TRBV4-2,once,TGTGCCAGCAGCCAAGACAGGGGGGCCTACGAGCAGTACTTC,CASSQDRGAYEQYF
TRBJ2-7,.,TRBV7-9,.,TGTGCCAGCAGCTTAGGAATGAACGAGCAGTACTTC,CASSLGMNEQYF
TRBJ2-2,.,TRBV5-4,.,TGTGCCAGCAGGGAGGGGACCGGGGAGCTGTTTTTT,CASREGTGELFF
TRBJ1-5,.,TRBV7-9,.,TGTGCCAGCAGCTCACACCTTGGGGTTAATCAGCCCCAGCATTTT,CASSSHLGVNQPQHF
TRBJ1-2,.,TRBV9,.,TGTGCCAGCAGCGGGACAGAAAAACTAGAGGACGGCTACACCTTC,CASSGTEKLEDGYTF
TRBJ1-5,.,TRBV6-1,.,TGTGCCAGCAGTTCGCAGCCCCAGCATTTT,CASSSQPQHF
TRBJ2-3,TRBD2,TRBV18,.,TGTGCCAGCTCACCACTAGCGGGATATACAGATACGCAGTATTTT,CASSPLAGYTDTQYF
TRBJ2-7,TRBD1,TRBV4-1,.,TGCGCCAGCAGCCAAGATCCAGGGGGATTGGCCTACGAGCAGTACTTC,CASSQDPGGLAYEQYF
TRBJ1-2,TRBD1,TRBV6-5,few,TGTGCCAGCAGTTACTCAGGGACAGGGATGGAAGGCTACACCTTC,CASSYSGTGMEGYTF
TRBJ2-7,.,TRBV5-1,.,TGCGCCAGCAGCTTGAAAGCAGGATCTTACGAGCAGTACTTC,CASSLKAGSYEQYF
TRBJ2-5,.,TRBV5-8,.,TGTGCCAGCAGCTTGGGTTACTTACAAGAGACCCAGTACTTC,CASSLGYLQETQYF
TRBJ1-1,.,TRBV10-3,.,TGTGCCACCAACATCAACAGTTCCCCCACTGAAGCTTTCTTT,CATNINSSPTEAFF
TRBJ2-3,.,TRBV9,.,TGTGCCAGCGCGACTGGGACCATCCGCACAGATACGCAGTATTTT,CASATGTIRTDTQYF
TRBJ2-3,TRBD2,TRBV18,.,TGTGCCAGCTCACCCCAGGTGCGGGAGGCAGATACGCAGTATTTT,CASSPQVREADTQYF
TRBJ2-3,.,TRBV10-3,.,TGTGCCATCAGTCGAAATCCGGCGGCAGATACGCAGTATTTT,CAISRNPAADTQYF
TRBJ2-2,.,TRBV12-5,.,TGTGCTAGTGGTACAACAGGGAACCTACCCGGGGAGCTGTTTTTT,CASGTTGNLPGELFF
TRBJ2-1,TRBD2,TRBV27,.,TGTGCCAGCAGCCAAATAGGACTAGCGGGGTGGGATGAGCAGTTCTTC,CASSQIGLAGWDEQFF
TRBJ1-1,.,TRBV30,once,TGTGCCTGGGGCAGGGGCTTAGGGGACACTGAAGCTTTCTTT,CAWGRGLGDTEAFF
TRBJ2-1,.,TRBV4-1,.,TGCGCCAGCAGCCAAGTAACAGGCATTCAGTTCGATGAGCAGTTCTTC,CASSQVTGIQFDEQFF
TRBJ2-2,.,TRBV4-1,.,TGCGCCAGCAGCCAAAGGACGGGGAGGTGGGAGCTGTTTTTT,CASSQRTGRWELFF
TRBJ2-7,TRBD1,TRBV6-6,.,TGTGCCAGCAGTTACTCCGGGACAGGGATCGACGAGCAGTACTTC,CASSYSGTGIDEQYF
TRBJ2-7,TRBD1,TRBV9,.,TGTGCCAGCAGCCCCCAGGACAGGGGATACGAGCAGTACTTC,CASSPQDRGYEQYF
TRBJ2-3,.,TRBV13,.,TGTGCCAGCAGCTTAGGGCTAGGAGGTACGCAGTATTTT,CASSLGLGGTQYF
TRBJ2-7,TRBD1,TRBV6-5,once,TGTGCCAGCAGTTACTCCCCGGGACAGGACTCCTACGAGCAGTACTTC,CASSYSPGQDSYEQYF
TRBJ2-2,TRBD1,TRBV5-4,.,TGTGCCAGCAGCTTCACAGGGGATCCCGGGGAGCTGTTTTTT,CASSFTGDPGELFF
TRBJ2-1,TRBD2,TRBV27,.,TGTGCCAGCAGTTTATTCGTAGCGGGAGAGAGCGATGAGCAGTTCTTC,CASSLFVAGESDEQFF
TRBJ1-2,.,TRBV2,.,TGTGCCAGCAGTCAGGACCCCGGTGGGGTGAACTATGGCTACACCTTC,CASSQDPGGVNYGYTF
TRBJ2-7,.,TRBV4-3,once,TGCGCCAGCAGCCTGGGACCTGGCTACGAGCAGTACTTC,CASSLGPGYEQYF
TRBJ2-7,TRBD1,TRBV28,.,TGTGCCACGACCTTACAGGGGGAAACCTACGAGCAGTACTTC,CATTLQGETYEQYF
TRBJ2-3,TRBD1,TRBV7-6,.,TGTGCCAGCAGCTTAGCTGTTGGACAGGCCCTAGATACGCAGTATTTT,CASSLAVGQALDTQYF
TRBJ2-7,TRBD1,TRBV11-2,.,TGTGCCAGCTCGCCCGGACAGGGTATATACTACGAGCAGTACTTC,CASSPGQGIYYEQYF
TRBJ1-6,.,TRBV27,.,TGTGCCAGCACCCCGGGACTCCTTAATTCACCCCTCCACTTT,CASTPGLLNSPLHF
TRBJ2-1,TRBD2,TRBV29-1,.,TGCAGCGTTGAAAGCGGGAGTATGGTGGATGAGCAGTTCTTC,CSVESGSMVDEQFF
TRBJ1-1,.,TRBV25-1,.,TGTGCCAGCAGTGAGGTAGGAGGGGCGGACACTGAAGCTTTCTTT,CASSEVGGADTEAFF
TRBJ2-1,TRBD2,TRBV4-3,.,TGCGCCAGCAGCCAAGGGACTAGCGGGAGTATCTACAATGAGCAGTTCTTC,CASSQGTSGSIYNEQFF
TRBJ1-2,.,TRBV25-1,.,TGTGCCAGCAGTGAATTGCGGGGGGATGGCTACACCTTC,CASSELRGDGYTF
TRBJ2-7,.,TRBV5-4,.,TGTGCCAGCAGCTTGGGAAGGGGCTCCTACGAGCAGTACTTC,CASSLGRGSYEQYF
TRBJ2-7,.,TRBV5-1,.,TGCGCCAGCAGCATGGCGCCCGGGGACTACGAGCAGTACTTC,CASSMAPGDYEQYF